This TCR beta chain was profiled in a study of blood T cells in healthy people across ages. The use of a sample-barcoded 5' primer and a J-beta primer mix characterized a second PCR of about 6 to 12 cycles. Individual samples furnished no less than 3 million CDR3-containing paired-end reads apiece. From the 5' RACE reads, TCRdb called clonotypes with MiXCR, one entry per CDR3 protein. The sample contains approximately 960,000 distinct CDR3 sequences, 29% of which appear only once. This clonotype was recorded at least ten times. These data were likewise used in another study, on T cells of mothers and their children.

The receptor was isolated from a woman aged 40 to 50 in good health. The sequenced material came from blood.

CDR3 loop: CASSQGGRGGNNEQFF. As DNA, the CDR3 is TGTGCCAGCAGCCAAGGGGGGCGGGGGGGCAACAATGAGCAGTTCTTC. This chain uses TRBV4-2 with TRBJ2-1; the match to TRBD2 covers 9 bases. This CDR3 has 16 residues. CDR1 and CDR2 from the germline V gene are LGHNA and YNFKEQ. V dropped 1 base and J dropped 5; count of bases not matched to a gene: 6.